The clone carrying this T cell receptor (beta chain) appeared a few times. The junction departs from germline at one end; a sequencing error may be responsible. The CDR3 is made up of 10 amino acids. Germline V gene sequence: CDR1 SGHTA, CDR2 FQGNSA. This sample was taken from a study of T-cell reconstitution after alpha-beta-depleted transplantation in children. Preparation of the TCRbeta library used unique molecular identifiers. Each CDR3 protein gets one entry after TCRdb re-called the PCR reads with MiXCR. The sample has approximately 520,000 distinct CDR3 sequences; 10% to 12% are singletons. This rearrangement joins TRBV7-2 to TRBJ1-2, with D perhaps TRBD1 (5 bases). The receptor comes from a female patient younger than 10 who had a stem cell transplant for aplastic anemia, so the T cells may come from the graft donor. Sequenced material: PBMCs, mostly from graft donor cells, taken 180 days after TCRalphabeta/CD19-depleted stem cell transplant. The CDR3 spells CASSGSRGTF. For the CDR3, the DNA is TGTGCCAGCAGCGGCAGTCGTGGGACTTTC.